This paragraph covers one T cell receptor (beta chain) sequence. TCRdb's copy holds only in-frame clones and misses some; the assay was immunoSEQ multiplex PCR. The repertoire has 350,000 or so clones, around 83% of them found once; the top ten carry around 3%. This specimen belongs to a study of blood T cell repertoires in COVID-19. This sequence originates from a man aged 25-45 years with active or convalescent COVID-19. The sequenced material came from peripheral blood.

CDR3 residues: CASSQSGIAGGTDTQYF. CDR3 DNA sequence: TGCGCCAGCAGTCAATCGGGAATAGCGGGGGGCACAGATACGCAGTATTTT. The chain links TRBV23-1 to TRBJ2-3; 9 nucleotides match TRBD2. TRBV23-1 belongs to the ORF category, with a function that is uncertain. This CDR3 is 17 amino acids long. J gave up 1 base and V 0 bases, and 5 bases lay outside the gene matches.